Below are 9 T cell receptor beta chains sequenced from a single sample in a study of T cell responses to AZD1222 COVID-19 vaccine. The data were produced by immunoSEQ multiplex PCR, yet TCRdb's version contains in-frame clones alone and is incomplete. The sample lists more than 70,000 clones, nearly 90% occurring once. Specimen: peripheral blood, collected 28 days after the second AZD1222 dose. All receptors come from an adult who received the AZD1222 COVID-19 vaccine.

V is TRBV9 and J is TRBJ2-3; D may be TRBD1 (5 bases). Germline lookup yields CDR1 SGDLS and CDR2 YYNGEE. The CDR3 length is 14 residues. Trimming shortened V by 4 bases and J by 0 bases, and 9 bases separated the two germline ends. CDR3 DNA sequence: TGTGCCAGCAGCAGTCGACAGAGCACAGATACGCAGTATTTT. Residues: CASSSRQSTDTQYF. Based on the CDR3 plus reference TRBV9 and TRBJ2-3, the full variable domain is DSGVTQTPKHLITATGQRVTLRCSPRSGDLSVYWYQQSLDQGLQFLIQYYNGEERAKGNILERFSAQQFPDLHSELNLSSLELGDSALYFCASSSRQSTDTQYFGPGTRLTVL.

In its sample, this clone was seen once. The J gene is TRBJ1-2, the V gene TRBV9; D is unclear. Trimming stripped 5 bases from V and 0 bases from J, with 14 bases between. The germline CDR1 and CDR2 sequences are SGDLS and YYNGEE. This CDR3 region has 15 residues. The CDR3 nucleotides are TGTGCCAGCAGTCAGAGGTCTTCAGCTAACTATGGCTACACCTTC. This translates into CASSQRSSANYGYTF.

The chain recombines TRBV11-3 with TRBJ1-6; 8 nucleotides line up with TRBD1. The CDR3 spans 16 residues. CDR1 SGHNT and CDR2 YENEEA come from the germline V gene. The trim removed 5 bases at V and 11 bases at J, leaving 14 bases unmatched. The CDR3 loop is CASSTRQGLPTPPLHF. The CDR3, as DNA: TGTGCCAGCAGCACTCGACAGGGGCTACCAACCCCACCCCTCCACTTT.

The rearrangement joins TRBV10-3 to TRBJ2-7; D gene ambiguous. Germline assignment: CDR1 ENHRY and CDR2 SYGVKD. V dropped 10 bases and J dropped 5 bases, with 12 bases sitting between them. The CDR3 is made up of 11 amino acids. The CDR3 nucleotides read TGTGCCACCTCCTTTATGGACGAGCAGTACTTC. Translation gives CATSFMDEQYF.

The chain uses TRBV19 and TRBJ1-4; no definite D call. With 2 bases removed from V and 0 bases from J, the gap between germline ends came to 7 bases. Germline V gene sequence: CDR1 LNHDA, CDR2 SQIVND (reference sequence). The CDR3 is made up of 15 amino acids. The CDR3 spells CASSILGTTNEKLFF. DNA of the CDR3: TGTGCCAGTAGTATACTGGGTACAACTAATGAAAAACTGTTTTTT.

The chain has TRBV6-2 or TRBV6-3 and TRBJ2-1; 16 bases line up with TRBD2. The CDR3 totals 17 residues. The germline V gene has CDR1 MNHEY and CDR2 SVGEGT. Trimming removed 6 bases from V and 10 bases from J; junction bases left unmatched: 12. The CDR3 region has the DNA TGTGCCAGCAGCGAAAGACCGGGACTAGCGGGAGGGCCGGAGCAGTTCTTC. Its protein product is CASSERPGLAGGPEQFF.

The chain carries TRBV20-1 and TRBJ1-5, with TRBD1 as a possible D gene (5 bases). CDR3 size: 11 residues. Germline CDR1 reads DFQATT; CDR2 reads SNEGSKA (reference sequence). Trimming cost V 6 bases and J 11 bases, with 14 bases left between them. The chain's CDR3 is CSARGPRAQHF. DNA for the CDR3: TGCAGTGCACGGGGCCCCAGGGCCCAGCATTTT.

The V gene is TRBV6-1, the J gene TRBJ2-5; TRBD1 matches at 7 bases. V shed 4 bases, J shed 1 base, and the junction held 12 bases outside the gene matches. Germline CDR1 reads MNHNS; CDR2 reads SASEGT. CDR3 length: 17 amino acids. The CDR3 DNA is TGTGCCAGCAGTGTCAGACAGGGATCCATCGCCCAAGAGACCCAGTACTTC. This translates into CASSVRQGSIAQETQYF.

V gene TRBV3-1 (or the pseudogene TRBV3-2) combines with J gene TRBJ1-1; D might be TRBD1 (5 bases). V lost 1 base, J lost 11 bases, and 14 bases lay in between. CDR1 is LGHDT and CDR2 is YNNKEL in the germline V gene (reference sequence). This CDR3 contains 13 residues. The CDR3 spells CASSQVVGTGAFF. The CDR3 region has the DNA TGTGCCAGCAGCCAAGTAGTAGGGACTGGGGCTTTCTTT.